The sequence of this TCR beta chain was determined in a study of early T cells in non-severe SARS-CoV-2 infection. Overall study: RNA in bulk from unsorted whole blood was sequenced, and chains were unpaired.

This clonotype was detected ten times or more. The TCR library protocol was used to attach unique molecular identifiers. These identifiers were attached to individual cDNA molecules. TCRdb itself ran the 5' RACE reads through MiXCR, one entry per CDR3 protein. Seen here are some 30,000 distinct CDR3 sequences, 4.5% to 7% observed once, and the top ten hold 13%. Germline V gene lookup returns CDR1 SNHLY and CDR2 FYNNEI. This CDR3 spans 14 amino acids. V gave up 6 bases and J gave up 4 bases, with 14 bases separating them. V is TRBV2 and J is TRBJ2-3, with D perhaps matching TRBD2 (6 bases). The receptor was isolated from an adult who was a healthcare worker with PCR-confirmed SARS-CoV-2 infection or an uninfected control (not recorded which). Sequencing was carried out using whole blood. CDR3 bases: TGTGCCAGCAGCGGGAGACTAGTCGCAGATACGCAGTATTTT. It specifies CASSGRLVADTQYF.